The 21 T cell receptor beta chains below were found in one sample sequenced in a study of Ad26.COV2.S vaccination and SARS-CoV-2 variants. Treatment reported: roughly 19 received Ad26.COV2.S at low or high dose, single or two shots; 5 received placebo; per-sample allocation not given. Sampling happened 63 days after the first vaccine or placebo injection. Data came from immunoSEQ multiplex PCR; TCRdb stores just in-frame clones and leaves some out. The table records hundreds of thousands of clones, 70% to 90% of them present only once. Sample: peripheral blood, taken in a trial of Ad26.COV2.S vaccine versus placebo. The receptors were sampled from a person between 18 and 59 years old who received the Ad26.COV2.S COVID-19 vaccine or a placebo.

The gene calls are TRBV7-2 and TRBJ2-5; D may be TRBD1 (5 bases). There are 14 residues in the CDR3. The germline V gene encodes CDR1 SGHTA and CDR2 FQGNSA. With 1 base removed from V and 4 bases from J, the gap between germline ends came to 10 bases. In DNA form, the CDR3 reads TGTGCCAGCAGCTTAGATCCAGGGCTAGAGACCCAGTACTTC. It translates to CASSLDPGLETQYF.

This chain uses TRBV6-5 with TRBJ2-3; D may match TRBD1 or TRBD2 (5 bases each). The CDR3 totals 16 residues. The germline V and J ends were trimmed by 0 bases and 1 base, with 11 bases remaining between them. The germline V gene encodes CDR1 MNHEY and CDR2 SVGAGI. The CDR3 here is CASSYSSVGGTDTQYF. CDR3 DNA: TGTGCCAGCAGTTACTCGAGTGTGGGGGGCACAGATACGCAGTATTTT.

This chain connects TRBV18 to TRBJ2-1; 8 nucleotides align to TRBD1. The CDR3 is 15 residues long. Germline-derived CDR1 and CDR2 are KGHSH and LQKENI. V was pared by 3 bases and J by 7 bases, with 8 bases of the junction left unmatched. In DNA, the CDR3 is TGTGCCAGCTCACCTCTAGGACAGGGTGCAAATGAGCAGTTCTTC. Translated: CASSPLGQGANEQFF. Complete variable domain (other parts from reference TRBV18 and TRBJ2-1): NAGVMQNPRHLVRRRGQEARLRCSPMKGHSHVYWYRQLPEEGLKFMVYLQKENIIDESGMPKERFSAEFPKEGPSILRIQQVVRGDSAAYFCASSPLGQGANEQFFGPGTRLTVL.

At least ten counts were recorded for this clone. This sequence joins TRBV19 and TRBJ2-7; 9 bases line up with TRBD1. The CDR3 loop spans 14 amino acids. V shed 4 bases, J shed 5 bases, and the junction held 6 bases outside the gene matches. Germline V gene sequence: CDR1 LNHDA, CDR2 SQIVND (reference sequence). The DNA for the CDR3 is TGTGCCAGTAGTACATGGGACAGGGTAAACGAGCAGTACTTC. It translates to CASSTWDRVNEQYF.

This chain uses TRBV7-8 with TRBJ1-4; TRBD1 is a possible D gene (5 bases). The CDR3 sequence is 15 residues long. Looked up from germline, CDR1 is SGHVS and CDR2 is FQNEAQ. With 3 bases removed from V and 1 base from J, the gap between germline ends came to 9 bases. The chain's CDR3 is CASSFRQRTNEKLFF. For the CDR3, the DNA is TGTGCCAGCAGCTTCCGACAGCGAACTAATGAAAAACTGTTTTTT.

This clone has just one count. This chain joins TRBV24-1 and TRBJ2-3; D tentatively fits TRBD1 or TRBD2 (5 bases each). V lost 4 bases to trimming and J lost 1 base, with 17 bases between them. CDR3 length: 17 residues. CDR1 is KGHDR and CDR2 is SFDVKD in the germline V gene. In DNA, the CDR3 is TGTGCCACCAGTGAAGGGACGCCTGGCTATGGCACAGATACGCAGTATTTT. This codes for CATSEGTPGYGTDTQYF.

The J gene is TRBJ1-5, the V gene TRBV6-5, with a possible D match to TRBD1 (5 bases). This CDR3 is 15 amino acids long. Trimming stripped 8 bases from V and 0 bases from J, with 14 bases between. From germline, CDR1 is MNHEY and CDR2 SVGAGI. The chain's CDR3 is CASQTTVYSNQPQHF. The CDR3 DNA follows: TGTGCCAGCCAAACGACAGTTTATAGCAATCAGCCCCAGCATTTT.

V gene TRBV7-8 combines with J gene TRBJ2-7; tentative D call: TRBD2 (5 bases). There are 18 residues in the CDR3. Deletions cut 3 bases from V and 0 bases from J, with 21 bases between. The germline CDR1 and CDR2 sequences are SGHVS and FQNEAQ. The CDR3 loop is CASSLTDSGIASSYEQYF. As DNA, the CDR3 is TGTGCCAGCAGCTTGACTGACTCGGGGATCGCCAGCTCCTACGAGCAGTACTTC.

V is TRBV27 and J is TRBJ2-2; TRBD1 matches at 9 bases. Per the germline V gene, CDR1 is MNHEY and CDR2 is SMNVEV (reference sequence). The junction had 4 bases not matched to a gene; V was cut back by 4 bases and J by 4 bases. The CDR3 spans 15 residues. The CDR3 loop reads CASSSGTGITGELFF. The CDR3, as DNA: TGTGCCAGCAGTTCCGGGACAGGGATCACCGGGGAGCTGTTTTTT.

The V gene is TRBV2, the J gene TRBJ2-7, with a possible D match to TRBD1 (5 bases). The germline V gene has CDR1 SNHLY and CDR2 FYNNEI. Trimming removed 7 bases at V and 9 bases at J, with 13 bases between. The CDR3 extends over 11 amino acids. The CDR3 region is CASTGRTVQYF. The DNA of the CDR3 is TGTGCCAGCACAGGGCGGACGGTGCAGTACTTC.

The V call is TRBV7-2, the J call TRBJ2-5, with 7 bases fitting TRBD1. The CDR3 has 14 residues. Losses at the gene ends were 8 bases for V and 0 bases for J; bases not matched to a gene: 6. CDR1 and CDR2 from the germline V gene are SGHTA and FQGNSA. CDR3 loop: CASGTQGNQETQYF. CDR3 DNA: TGTGCCAGCGGCACACAGGGGAACCAAGAGACCCAGTACTTC.

The chain has TRBV4-2 and TRBJ1-2; perhaps TRBD1 as D (6 bases). Germline V gives CDR1 LGHNA, CDR2 YNFKEQ. Trimming stripped 5 bases from V and 1 base from J, with 17 bases between. CDR3 length: 16 amino acids. Here the CDR3 reads CASSARQVKGNYGYTF. The CDR3 DNA reads as TGTGCCAGCAGCGCCCGACAGGTTAAGGGTAACTATGGCTACACCTTC.

This rearrangement joins TRBV11-2 to TRBJ2-6; no clear D gene. The ends were cut back, 5 bases at V and 0 bases at J, with 17 bases in the middle. In germline, CDR1 is SGHAT, CDR2 FQNNGV. CDR3 length: 18 amino acids. CDR3 in amino acids: CASSPALEAFSGANVLTF. As DNA, the CDR3 is TGTGCCAGCAGCCCTGCCCTGGAAGCCTTCTCTGGGGCCAACGTCCTGACTTTC.

The chain is built from TRBV4-3 and TRBJ2-3; no clear D. Trimming cost V 1 base and J 0 bases, with 11 bases left between them. The V gene's germline CDR1 is LGHNA and CDR2 YSLEER. CDR3 size: 16 residues. The CDR3 reads CASSQVFQSSTDTQYF. The DNA for the CDR3 is TGCGCCAGCAGCCAAGTTTTTCAATCTAGCACAGATACGCAGTATTTT.

The V and J genes are TRBV28 and TRBJ1-4; D may be TRBD1 (6 bases). The CDR3 runs to 16 residues. Germline values: CDR1 MDHEN, CDR2 SYDVKM. Between the trimmed V and J ends, which lost 3 bases and 0 bases, there was a span of 11 bases. The CDR3 loop is CASSLVRGSTNEKLFF. The CDR3 DNA reads as TGTGCCAGCAGTTTGGTTAGGGGGTCAACTAATGAAAAACTGTTTTTT.

The J gene is TRBJ2-3, the V gene TRBV4-2; 9 bases map to TRBD2. V lost 2 bases to trimming and J lost 6 bases; unmatched junction nucleotides: 9. CDR1 LGHNA and CDR2 YNFKEQ come from the germline V gene. This CDR3 has 16 residues. For the CDR3, the DNA is TGTGCCAGCAGCCAATTGACTAGCGGTGGGGTGGATACGCAGTATTTT. Translated: CASSQLTSGGVDTQYF.

The gene calls are TRBV19 and TRBJ2-4; 14 bases map to TRBD2. The CDR3 sequence is 19 residues long. V shed 5 bases, J shed 1 base, and the junction held 10 bases outside the gene matches. Germline assignment: CDR1 LNHDA and CDR2 SQIVND (reference sequence). The CDR3 DNA reads as TGTGCCAGTAGTCCCGGACTAGCGGGGGGCGGGATGGCCAAAAACATTCAGTACTTC. Its protein product is CASSPGLAGGGMAKNIQYF.

The chain recombines TRBV6-2 or TRBV6-3 with TRBJ2-1; 7 nucleotides match TRBD1. CDR1 and CDR2 from the germline V gene are MNHEY and SVGEGT. Trimming took 4 bases from V and 4 from J; bases not matched to a gene: 7. The CDR3 loop spans 15 amino acids. The CDR3 protein is CASSFGTEPYNEQFF. The CDR3, as DNA: TGTGCCAGCAGTTTCGGGACAGAGCCTTACAATGAGCAGTTCTTC.

The V and J genes are TRBV7-8 and TRBJ1-1; no firm D call. The CDR3 runs to 14 residues. The V and J ends lost 4 bases and 2 bases respectively, with 11 bases between them. CDR1 and CDR2 (germline): SGHVS, FQNEAQ. CDR3 in amino acids: CASSYREGNTEAFF. For the CDR3, the DNA is TGTGCCAGCAGCTATAGGGAGGGCAACACTGAAGCTTTCTTT. The complete variable domain, with remaining parts taken from reference TRBV7-8 and TRBJ1-1, reads GAGVSQSPRYKVAKRGQDVALRCDPISGHVSLFWYQQALGQGPEFLTYFQNEAQLDKSGLPSDRFFAERPEGSVSTLKIQRTQQEDSAVYLCASSYREGNTEAFFGQGTRLTVV.

J is TRBJ2-5 and V is TRBV4-1, with D tentatively TRBD1 (6 bases). Deletions cut 1 base from V and 2 bases from J, with 11 bases between. The CDR3 covers 15 residues. CDR1 is MGHRA and CDR2 is YSYEKL in the germline V gene. CDR3 sequence: CASSQVGTRQETQYF. Written as DNA, the CDR3 is TGCGCCAGCAGCCAAGTGGGGACAAGACAAGAGACCCAGTACTTC.

The CDR3: CASSLVSAGSGYTF. The CDR3 region has the DNA TGTGCCAGCAGCTTGGTTTCGGCAGGATCCGGCTACACCTTC. The V call is TRBV5-6, the J call TRBJ1-2; D is undetermined. The CDR3 contains 14 residues. Germline loops: CDR1 SGHDT, CDR2 YYEEEE. V was shortened by 0 bases and J by 8 bases, with 14 bases between the two germline ends. Full variable domain (outside the CDR3, taken from reference TRBV5-6 and TRBJ1-2): DAGVTQSPTHLIKTRGQQVTLRCSPKSGHDTVSWYQQALGQGPQFIFQYYEEEERQRGNFPDRFSGHQFPNYSSELNVNALLLGDSALYLCASSLVSAGSGYTFGSGTRLTVV.